These 10 T cell receptor beta chains were sequenced from one sample in a study of Graves' ophthalmopathy and Graves' hyperthyroidism. The sequenced template was RNA, covering the TCR beta CDR3 region. First-round RT-PCR relied on HTBI primers, and a second-round multiplex PCR came next. TCRdb processed the multiplex PCR reads anew with MiXCR; each CDR3 protein has one entry. Of 500,000 to 600,000 distinct CDR3 sequences listed, about 35% are singletons. The material sequenced was peripheral blood or thyroid tissue (not recorded which). The source is an adult man with Graves' hyperthyroidism.

This clonotype was detected many times. The chain joins TRBV29-1 to TRBJ1-1, with D maybe TRBD1 (6 bases). The CDR3 runs 13 residues. CDR1 is SQVTM, CDR2 ANQGSEA, per germline. V lost 3 bases and J lost 0, with 8 bases in between. Here the CDR3 reads CSVEEGVNTEAFF. In DNA form, the CDR3 reads TGCAGCGTTGAGGAGGGGGTGAACACTGAAGCTTTCTTT.

The chain recombines TRBV5-6 with TRBJ2-5; 10 bases line up with TRBD2. V was pared by 5 bases and J by 2 bases, with 6 bases of the junction left unmatched. Germline CDR1 and CDR2: SGHDT and YYEEEE. The CDR3 covers 15 residues. This CDR3 is CASRSGTSAQETQYF. The CDR3 DNA reads TGTGCCAGCAGATCGGGGACTAGCGCACAAGAGACCCAGTACTTC.

On this clonotype itself: Its ends do not fully match the called genes, so a read error is possible. The chain carries TRBV12-3 or TRBV12-4 and TRBJ2-5; perhaps TRBD1 as D (6 bases). The length of the CDR3 is 15 residues. CDR3 protein: CASSSQGLGNETQNF. DNA of the CDR3: TGTGCCAGCAGTTCACAGGGATTGGGCAATGAGACCCAGAACTTC.

On this clonotype itself: A much larger clone lies one base from this, so it may be a read error. The rearrangement joins TRBV20-1 to TRBJ2-5; D is unresolved. The CDR3 spans 13 residues. Germline V CDR1 and CDR2: DFQATT, SNEGSKA (reference sequence). The V end was cut by 5 bases, the J end by 4 bases, with 14 bases between. CDR3: CSAFWAGPETQYF. The CDR3, as DNA: TGCAGTGCTTTTTGGGCCGGGCCAGAGACCCAGTACTTC.

There are many counts of this clonotype. The chain has TRBV5-1 and TRBJ1-4; D is undetermined. V was shortened by 0 bases and J by 2 bases, with 8 bases between the two germline ends. Germline CDR1 SGHRS, CDR2 YFSETQ. The CDR3 has 15 residues. CDR3 in amino acids: CASSLAGRTNEKLFF. Here the CDR3 DNA reads TGCGCCAGCAGCTTGGCCGGCAGGACTAATGAAAAACTGTTTTTT.

The table lists this clonotype with many counts. This chain links TRBV10-2 with TRBJ1-4; D not resolved. The CDR3 runs 11 residues. V was shortened by 4 bases and J by 8 bases, with 5 bases between the two germline ends. The V gene's germline CDR1 is WSHSY and CDR2 SAAADI. The CDR3, as DNA: TGCGCCAGCAGTGTGCACGAAAAACTGTTTTTT. This sequence encodes CASSVHEKLFF.

This clonotype was seen at least ten times. The chain is built from TRBV19 and TRBJ2-7; 12 nucleotides align to TRBD2. V shed 3 bases, J shed 0 bases, and the junction held 6 bases outside the gene matches. Germline loops: CDR1 LNHDA, CDR2 SQIVND (reference sequence). The CDR3 runs to 17 residues. CDR3 nucleotide sequence: TGTGCCAGTAGTATCTCTGGACTAGCGGGGAGCTCCTACGAGCAGTACTTC. This sequence encodes CASSISGLAGSSYEQYF.

The gene calls are TRBV6-5 and TRBJ1-3, with D maybe TRBD1 (6 bases). Trimming took 6 bases from V and 0 from J, leaving 24 bases between them. Germline CDR1 reads MNHEY; CDR2 reads SVGAGI. This CDR3 region has 19 residues. The CDR3 nucleotides read TGTGCCAGCAGCCCTTGGGGCGGCCGGGGGGGCAGCTCTGGAAACACCATATATTTT. It codes for CASSPWGGRGGSSGNTIYF.

The chain is built from TRBV7-9 and TRBJ2-1; 14 bases match TRBD2. The CDR3 loop spans 15 amino acids. V lost 6 bases, J lost 8 bases, and 6 bases stayed unmatched. The V gene's germline CDR1 is SEHNR and CDR2 FQNEAQ (reference sequence). The CDR3 protein is CASRLTSGRGDEQFF. The CDR3, as DNA: TGTGCCAGCAGGTTGACTAGCGGGAGGGGTGATGAGCAGTTCTTC.

This clonotype has ten or more counts. This rearrangement joins TRBV12-3 or TRBV12-4 to TRBJ1-5; no clear D. This CDR3 has 15 amino acids. Deletions cut 3 bases from V and 3 bases from J, with 12 bases between. The CDR3 is CASSFLPRANQPQHF. The CDR3 bases are TGTGCCAGCAGTTTTCTTCCTCGGGCCAATCAGCCCCAGCATTTT.